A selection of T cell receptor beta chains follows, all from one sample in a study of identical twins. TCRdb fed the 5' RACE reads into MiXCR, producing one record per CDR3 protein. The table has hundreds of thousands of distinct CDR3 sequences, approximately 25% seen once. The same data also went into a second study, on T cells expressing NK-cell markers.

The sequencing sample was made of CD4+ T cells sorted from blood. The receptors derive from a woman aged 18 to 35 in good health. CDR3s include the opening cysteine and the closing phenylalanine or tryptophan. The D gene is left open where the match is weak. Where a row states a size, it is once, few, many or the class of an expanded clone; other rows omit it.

CDR3nt: TGTGCCAGCAGTTACACCCCGCCCGGGACAGGGACCTCCTGGCAGTACTTC
CDR3aa: CASSYTPPGTGTSWQYF
v_gene: TRBV6-5
j_gene: TRBJ2-7
d_gene: TRBD1
abundance: .

CDR3nt: TGTGCCAGCAGCTTAAATCGGGGGGGCGGAGAGACCCAGTACTTC
CDR3aa: CASSLNRGGGETQYF
v_gene: TRBV7-9
j_gene: TRBJ2-5
d_gene: TRBD2
abundance: few

CDR3nt: TGCGCCAGCAGCTTGGACGGGGCAGGGTCCCCTGTGTTTGTCAATGAGCAGTTCTTC
CDR3aa: CASSLDGAGSPVFVNEQFF
v_gene: TRBV5-1
j_gene: TRBJ2-1
d_gene: .
abundance: .

CDR3nt: TGTGCCACCAGCAGAGGATCCCCAACAGGGGCTTTGGCCTACGAGCAGTACTTC
CDR3aa: CATSRGSPTGALAYEQYF
v_gene: TRBV15
j_gene: TRBJ2-7
d_gene: TRBD1
abundance: .

CDR3nt: TGCAGTTACCGGGACAGGAGGACCAATGAGCAGTTCTTC
CDR3aa: CSYRDRRTNEQFF
v_gene: TRBV29-1
j_gene: TRBJ2-1
d_gene: TRBD1
abundance: .

CDR3nt: TGTGCCAGCAGTTTTTCTGGCGCAACCTACGAGCAGTACTTC
CDR3aa: CASSFSGATYEQYF
v_gene: TRBV27
j_gene: TRBJ2-7
d_gene: .
abundance: few

CDR3nt: TGTGCCAGCAGCTCCTCCGCAGGCACTGAAGCTTTCTTT
CDR3aa: CASSSSAGTEAFF
v_gene: TRBV7-3
j_gene: TRBJ1-1
d_gene: .
abundance: .

CDR3nt: TGCGCCAGCAGTGCCGGGACAGGGGGAAACATTCAGTACTTC
CDR3aa: CASSAGTGGNIQYF
v_gene: TRBV10-1
j_gene: TRBJ2-4
d_gene: TRBD1
abundance: .

CDR3nt: TGTGCCAGCACCCTCGGTCGGCAGGGTGGGAACACCGGGGAGCTGTTTTTT
CDR3aa: CASTLGRQGGNTGELFF
v_gene: TRBV12-3/TRBV12-4
j_gene: TRBJ2-2
d_gene: .
abundance: .

CDR3nt: TGTGCCAGCAGCTTATGGGAGGACGCCTACAATGAGCAGTTCTTC
CDR3aa: CASSLWEDAYNEQFF
v_gene: TRBV11-3
j_gene: TRBJ2-1
d_gene: .
abundance: .

CDR3nt: TGTGCCACCAGCAGAACCGAGGCTCGACGTTATGGCTACACCTTC
CDR3aa: CATSRTEARRYGYTF
v_gene: TRBV15
j_gene: TRBJ1-2
d_gene: .
abundance: .

CDR3nt: TGTGCCAGCAAAACCCAGAACACCGGGGAGCTGTTTTTT
CDR3aa: CASKTQNTGELFF
v_gene: TRBV11-2
j_gene: TRBJ2-2
d_gene: .
abundance: few

CDR3nt: TGTGCCAGCAGCCCACCGGGGGGGTACACCGGGGAGCTGTTTTTT
CDR3aa: CASSPPGGYTGELFF
v_gene: TRBV12-3/TRBV12-4
j_gene: TRBJ2-2
d_gene: TRBD2
abundance: .

CDR3nt: TGCGCCAGCAGCCAAGACGTGAGTGGACTAGCGGGCCTCGCAGATACGCAGTATTTT
CDR3aa: CASSQDVSGLAGLADTQYF
v_gene: TRBV4-3
j_gene: TRBJ2-3
d_gene: TRBD2
abundance: .

CDR3nt: TGTGCCAGCAGTGAACGGGTTAGCAATCAGCCCCAGCATTTT
CDR3aa: CASSERVSNQPQHF
v_gene: TRBV2
j_gene: TRBJ1-5
d_gene: .
abundance: few

CDR3nt: TGTGCCAGCAGTCCTGATGGACAGGGAAGAGACTTC
CDR3aa: CASSPDGQGRDF
v_gene: TRBV2
j_gene: TRBJ2-4
d_gene: TRBD1
abundance: .

CDR3nt: TGTGCCAGCACTTTCTCGCTTTACGAGCAGTACTTC
CDR3aa: CASTFSLYEQYF
v_gene: TRBV5-5
j_gene: TRBJ2-7
d_gene: .
abundance: .

CDR3nt: TGTGCCAGCAGCCGGATGCGGGGGGCCTACGAGCAGTACTTC
CDR3aa: CASSRMRGAYEQYF
v_gene: TRBV12-3/TRBV12-4
j_gene: TRBJ2-7
d_gene: TRBD2
abundance: .

CDR3nt: TGCGCCAGCAGCTTTGAAGGCAGGACCCCTGGGCAAGCTTTCTTT
CDR3aa: CASSFEGRTPGQAFF
v_gene: TRBV5-1
j_gene: TRBJ1-1
d_gene: .
abundance: .

CDR3nt: TGTGCCAGCAGCCAGATATATGAAAAACTGTTTTTT
CDR3aa: CASSQIYEKLFF
v_gene: TRBV12-3/TRBV12-4
j_gene: TRBJ1-4
d_gene: .
abundance: few